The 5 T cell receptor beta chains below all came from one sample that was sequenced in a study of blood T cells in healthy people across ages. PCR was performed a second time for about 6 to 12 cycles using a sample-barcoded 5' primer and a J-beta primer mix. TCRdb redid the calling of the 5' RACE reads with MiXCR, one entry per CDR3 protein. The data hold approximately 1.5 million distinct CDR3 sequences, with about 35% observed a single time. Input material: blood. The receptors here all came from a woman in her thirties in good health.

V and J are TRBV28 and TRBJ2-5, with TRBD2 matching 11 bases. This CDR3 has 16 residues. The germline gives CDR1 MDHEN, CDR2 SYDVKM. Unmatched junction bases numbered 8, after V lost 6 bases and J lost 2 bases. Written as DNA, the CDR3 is TGTGCCAGCAGCACGGGACTAGCGGAAGATCAAGAGACCCAGTACTTC. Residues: CASSTGLAEDQETQYF.

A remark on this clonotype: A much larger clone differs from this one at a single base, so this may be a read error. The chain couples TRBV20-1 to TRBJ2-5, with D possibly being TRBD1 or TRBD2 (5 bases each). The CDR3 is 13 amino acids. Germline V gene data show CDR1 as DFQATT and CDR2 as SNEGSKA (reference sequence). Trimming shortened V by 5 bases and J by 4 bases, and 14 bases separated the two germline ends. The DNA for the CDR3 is TGCAGTGCTGGGGAGACAGACCGAGAGACCCAGTACTTC. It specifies CSAGETDRETQYF.

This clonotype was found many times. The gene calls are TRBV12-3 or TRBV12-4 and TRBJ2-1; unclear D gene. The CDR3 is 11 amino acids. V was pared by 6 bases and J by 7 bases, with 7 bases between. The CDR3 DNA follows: TGTGCCAGCAGCCCCCTAAATGAGCAGTTCTTC. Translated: CASSPLNEQFF.

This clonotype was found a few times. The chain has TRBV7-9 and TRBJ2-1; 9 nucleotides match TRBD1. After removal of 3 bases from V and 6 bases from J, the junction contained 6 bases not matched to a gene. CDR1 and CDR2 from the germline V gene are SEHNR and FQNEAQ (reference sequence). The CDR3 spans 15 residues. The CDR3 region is CASSFTGGGGNEQFF. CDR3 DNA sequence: TGTGCCAGCAGCTTTACAGGGGGCGGAGGCAATGAGCAGTTCTTC.

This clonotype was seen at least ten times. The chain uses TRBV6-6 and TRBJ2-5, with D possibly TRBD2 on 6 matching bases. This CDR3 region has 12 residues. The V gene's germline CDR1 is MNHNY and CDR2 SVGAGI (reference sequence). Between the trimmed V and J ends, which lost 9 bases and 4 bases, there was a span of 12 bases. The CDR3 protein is CASGGKGETQYF. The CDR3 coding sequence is TGTGCCAGTGGGGGGAAAGGAGAGACCCAGTACTTC.